Listed below are T cell receptor beta chains from one sample, sequenced in a study of T-cell memory formation after mild COVID-19. From the 5' RACE reads, TCRdb called clonotypes with MiXCR, one entry per CDR3 protein. This table has some 190,000 distinct CDR3 sequences, around 17% appearing once. Sequences were obtained from PBMCs or a T cell subset sorted from them (not recorded which). The source is an adult woman who had mild COVID-19 (a few samples of this study predate the infection). Cell type and time point are not known. The conserved cysteine and the conserved F or W are not part of the CDR3 here. D genes are given only for firm matches.

TRBD1,TRBV5-1,TRBJ1-2,ASSGTGGLRGYT
TRBD1,TRBV5-5,TRBJ1-1,ASSHMARDSTEAF
TRBD1,TRBV24-1,TRBJ1-1,ATSDTKQGYTEAF
NA,TRBV3-1,TRBJ1-3,ASSQAPGTLSSGNTIY
TRBD2,TRBV18,TRBJ2-1,ASSPTLAGNEQF
NA,TRBV24-1,TRBJ2-5,ATARQETQY
NA,TRBV6-5,TRBJ2-7,ASSYRDTSYEQY
TRBD2,TRBV20-1,TRBJ2-1,SATLGGYNEQF
TRBD2,TRBV30,TRBJ2-1,AWRPRTSGVYNEQF
NA,TRBV6-6,TRBJ2-3,ASSYESRDTQY
NA,TRBV5-1,TRBJ2-7,ASSLVRGAYEQY
NA,TRBV6-2/TRBV6-3,TRBJ1-5,AHAPQGTQPQH
TRBD1,TRBV20-1,TRBJ2-1,SAQKGQGIWFNEQF
TRBD1,TRBV11-3,TRBJ1-2,ASSLVLTGGPVGYT
NA,TRBV9,TRBJ2-2,ASSVVGGMSAGELF
NA,TRBV7-2,TRBJ1-2,ASSLWGGYT
TRBD1,TRBV12-3/TRBV12-4,TRBJ2-5,ASRPTGVEETQY
TRBD1,TRBV20-1,TRBJ1-1,SATGQGGTEAF
NA,TRBV6-5,TRBJ2-3,ATRDASTDTQY
NA,TRBV4-3,TRBJ2-5,ASSQDLVGRQETQY
NA,TRBV4-1,TRBJ2-7,ASSQVPNAGSYERY
NA,TRBV29-1,TRBJ2-7,SVVVREPPRGEQY
NA,TRBV12-3/TRBV12-4,TRBJ2-4,ASSPTKNIQY
NA,TRBV3-1,TRBJ1-1,ASSQGRGAF
TRBD1,TRBV5-1,TRBJ1-1,ASSTRTGEGTEAF
TRBD2,TRBV5-1,TRBJ2-7,ASSPGTSGLEQY
TRBD1,TRBV6-2/TRBV6-3,TRBJ1-5,ASSRQGASNQPQH
TRBD2,TRBV5-5,TRBJ2-1,ASSLTSAYNEQF
NA,TRBV29-1,TRBJ2-5,SVVGVETQY